This T cell receptor beta chain was captured in a study of beta chain features in type 1 diabetes. About the study: Age, gender and cell yields were alike across patients and healthy donors. Sorted cells numbering some 110,000,000 were examined across all samples. Findings and caveats of the study: Healthy donors had naive, central memory and Treg TCRB repertoires that appeared less similar than those seen among patients. Among patients with Type 1 diabetes, TCRB CDR3s were moderately but significantly shorter in every one of the four CD4+ subsets.

Sorting with CD45RO/CCR7/CD25/CD127/CD95/CD27 yielded naive, central memory, regulatory and stem-like memory CD4+ cells. Isolated RNA was reverse transcribed in full, so expressed TCRB transcripts were sequenced. TCRdb keeps only in-frame clones here, not all; method: immunoSEQ multiplex PCR. The data show around 160,000 clones, roughly 60% seen once. The CDR3 has 15 residues. With 1 base removed from V and 5 bases from J, the gap between germline ends came to 12 bases. Germline lookup yields CDR1 SGDLS and CDR2 YYNGEE. Note on this clone: Antigen specificity is unknown.

The chain employs TRBV9 and TRBJ2-2, with D tentatively TRBD1 (6 bases). The receptor was isolated from a man aged 30 to 45 with type 1 diabetes. The sequenced sample was naive CD4+ T cells from blood. CDR3 DNA sequence: TGTGCCAGCAGCGTATCGGGACACCTGACCGGGGAGCTGTTTTTT. It is translated as CASSVSGHLTGELFF.